The present T cell receptor beta chain was sequenced within a study of human T cells and chemical hapten exposure. Study details: Yields of TCR per sample differed, chiefly owing to small differences in pooled library volume.

In TCRdb, the RACE reads were re-called with MiXCR into one record per CDR3 protein. The table lists over 150,000 distinct CDR3 sequences, about 27% of them singletons. Sample time point: patch test 3, about 24 weeks after DPC sensitization. Treatment of the sample: therapeutic diphenylcyclopropenone sensitization with weekly scalp DPC. Germline lookup yields CDR1 LGHNA and CDR2 YSLEER. V lost 1 base to trimming and J lost 2 bases, with 15 bases between them. The CDR3 runs 16 residues. The sample here was whole blood, taken in connection with sensitization to the hapten diphenylcyclopropenone (DPC). This sequence was found in a woman aged 18-35 years with alopecia areata. Some clones in this sample may be carry-over from other donors' samples. This sequence joins TRBV4-3 and TRBJ2-7; D not certain. CDR3 residues: CASSQAPIAEAYEQYF. In DNA, the CDR3 is TGCGCCAGCAGCCAAGCCCCAATTGCGGAAGCCTACGAGCAGTACTTC.